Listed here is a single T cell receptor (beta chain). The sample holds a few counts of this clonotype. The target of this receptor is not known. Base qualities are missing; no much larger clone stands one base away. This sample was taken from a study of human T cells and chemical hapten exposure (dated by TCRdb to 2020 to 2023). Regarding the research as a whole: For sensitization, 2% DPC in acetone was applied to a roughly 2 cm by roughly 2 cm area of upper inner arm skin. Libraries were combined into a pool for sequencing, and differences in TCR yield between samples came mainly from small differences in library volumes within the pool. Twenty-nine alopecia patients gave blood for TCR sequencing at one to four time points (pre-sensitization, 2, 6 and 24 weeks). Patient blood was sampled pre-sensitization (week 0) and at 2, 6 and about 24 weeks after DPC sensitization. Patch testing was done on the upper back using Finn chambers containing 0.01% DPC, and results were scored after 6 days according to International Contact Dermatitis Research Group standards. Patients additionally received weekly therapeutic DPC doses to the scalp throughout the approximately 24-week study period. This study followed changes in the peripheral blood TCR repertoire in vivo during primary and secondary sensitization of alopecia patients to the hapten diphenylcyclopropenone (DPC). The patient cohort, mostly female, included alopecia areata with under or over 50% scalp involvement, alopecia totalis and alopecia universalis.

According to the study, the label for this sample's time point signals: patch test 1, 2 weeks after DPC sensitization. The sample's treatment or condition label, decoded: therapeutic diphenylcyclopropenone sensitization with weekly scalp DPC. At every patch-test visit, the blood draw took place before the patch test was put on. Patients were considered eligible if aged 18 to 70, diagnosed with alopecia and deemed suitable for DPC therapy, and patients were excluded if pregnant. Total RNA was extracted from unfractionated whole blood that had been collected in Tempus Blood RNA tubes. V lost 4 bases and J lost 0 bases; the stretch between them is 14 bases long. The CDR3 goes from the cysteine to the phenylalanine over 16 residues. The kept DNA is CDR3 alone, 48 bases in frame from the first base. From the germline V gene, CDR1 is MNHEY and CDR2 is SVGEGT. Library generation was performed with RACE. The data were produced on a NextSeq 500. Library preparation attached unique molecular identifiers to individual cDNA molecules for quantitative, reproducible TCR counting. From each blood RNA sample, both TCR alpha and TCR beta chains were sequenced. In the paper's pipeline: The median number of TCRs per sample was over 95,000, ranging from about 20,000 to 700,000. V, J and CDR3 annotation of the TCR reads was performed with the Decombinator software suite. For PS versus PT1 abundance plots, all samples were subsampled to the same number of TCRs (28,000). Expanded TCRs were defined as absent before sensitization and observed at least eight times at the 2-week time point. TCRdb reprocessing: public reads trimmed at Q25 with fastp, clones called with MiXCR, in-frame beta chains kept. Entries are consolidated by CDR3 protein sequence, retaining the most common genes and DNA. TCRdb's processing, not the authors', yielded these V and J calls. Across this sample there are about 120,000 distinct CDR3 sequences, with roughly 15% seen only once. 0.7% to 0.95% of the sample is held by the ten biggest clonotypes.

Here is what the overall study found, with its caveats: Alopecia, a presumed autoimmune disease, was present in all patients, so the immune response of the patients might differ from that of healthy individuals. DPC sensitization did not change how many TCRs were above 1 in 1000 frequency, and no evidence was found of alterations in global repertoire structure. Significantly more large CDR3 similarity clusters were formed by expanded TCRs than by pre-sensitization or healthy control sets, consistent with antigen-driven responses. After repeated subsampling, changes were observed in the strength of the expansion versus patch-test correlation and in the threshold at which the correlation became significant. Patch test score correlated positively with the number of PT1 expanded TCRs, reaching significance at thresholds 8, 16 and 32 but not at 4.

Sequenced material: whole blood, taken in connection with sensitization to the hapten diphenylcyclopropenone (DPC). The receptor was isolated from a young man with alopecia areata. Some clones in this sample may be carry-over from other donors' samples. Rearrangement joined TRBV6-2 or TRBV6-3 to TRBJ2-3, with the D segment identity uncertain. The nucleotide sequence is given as TGTGCCAGCAGTTCCCCCCGGACCTCTAGCACAGATACGCAGTATTTT. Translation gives CASSSPRTSSTDTQYF.